This record concerns one T cell receptor (beta chain) sequence. What it recognizes is unknown. RNA was isolated and reverse transcribed to cDNA, the sequencing template. Using immunoSEQ multiplex PCR, the repertoire was profiled, and TCRdb retains in-frame clones only, with some absent. The repertoire consists of more than 150,000 clones, with about 50% occurring once and the leading ten covering 15% to 20%. V dropped 1 base and J dropped 8 bases, with 12 bases sitting between them. CDR3 size: 14 residues. Germline values: CDR1 SGHDT, CDR2 YYEEEE. PBMCs provided sorted CD4+ and CD8+ T cells. The data were taken from a study of CD8+ T cells in alopecia areata. Study-wide context: In an open-label trial, patients got 5 to 10 mg tofacitinib twice daily.

Study-level results: Scalp sample sequencing also detects resident alphabeta T cells of normal skin. Compared with normal scalp, lesional scalp had higher clonality and more expanded CD8+ clones.

The rearrangement links TRBV5-6 to TRBJ1-4; D gene ambiguous. The sequences come from CD8+ T cells sorted from blood, collected at week 0. The receptor was isolated from a human donor with alopecia areata. The CDR3 region has the DNA TGTGCCAGCAGCTTGTGGTCAGACTTAGAAAAACTGTTTTTT. Amino acids: CASSLWSDLEKLFF.